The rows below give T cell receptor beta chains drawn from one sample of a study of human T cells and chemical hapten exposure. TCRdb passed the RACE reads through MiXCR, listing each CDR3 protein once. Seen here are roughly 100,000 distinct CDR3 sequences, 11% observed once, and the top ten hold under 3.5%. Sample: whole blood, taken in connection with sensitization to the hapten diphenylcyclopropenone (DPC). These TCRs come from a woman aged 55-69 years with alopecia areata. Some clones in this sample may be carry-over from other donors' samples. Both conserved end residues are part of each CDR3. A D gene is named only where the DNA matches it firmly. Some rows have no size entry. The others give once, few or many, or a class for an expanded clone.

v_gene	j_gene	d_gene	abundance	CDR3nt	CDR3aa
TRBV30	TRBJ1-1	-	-	TGTGCCTGGAGTGGAGGGTTTGCAGCTTTCTTT	CAWSGGFAAFF
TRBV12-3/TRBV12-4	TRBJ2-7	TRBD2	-	TGTGCCAGCAGTCAAATATCAGCGGGGGGGCTTGAGCAGTACTTC	CASSQISAGGLEQYF
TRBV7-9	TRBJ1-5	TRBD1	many	TGTGCCAGCAGCTTGGGACAGAGCAATCAGCCCCAGCATTTT	CASSLGQSNQPQHF
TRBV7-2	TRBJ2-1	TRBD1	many	TGTGCCAGCAGCCATCGTCCCGGGACAGGGGAGGATGAGCAGTTCTTC	CASSHRPGTGEDEQFF
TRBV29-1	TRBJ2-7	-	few	TGCAGCGTTGAACCTTCGGGGGGCGACGAGCAGTACTTC	CSVEPSGGDEQYF
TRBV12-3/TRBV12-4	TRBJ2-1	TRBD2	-	TGTGCCAGCAGTACTTACCTAGCGGAGAACAATGAGCAGTTCTTC	CASSTYLAENNEQFF
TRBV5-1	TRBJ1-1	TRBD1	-	TGCGCCAGCAGCTTGGCCGGGACAGGGGATGAAGCTTTCTTT	CASSLAGTGDEAFF
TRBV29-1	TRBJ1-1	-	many	TGCAGCGTTGAAGATCCCAGCACTGAAGCTTTCTTT	CSVEDPSTEAFF
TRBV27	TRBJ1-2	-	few	TGTGCCAGCAGCACCCCGCGGGGGGGCTACACCTTC	CASSTPRGGYTF
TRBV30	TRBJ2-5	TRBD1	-	TGTGCCTGGAGTGAAGATAGGCCCGACAGGGTTAGGTACTTC	CAWSEDRPDRVRYF
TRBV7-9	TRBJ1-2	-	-	TGTGCCAGCACCGGAGGGGGTACTAACTATGGCTACACCTTC	CASTGGGTNYGYTF
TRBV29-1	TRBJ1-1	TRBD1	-	TGCAGCGTTAGCCGGGACAGGAACACTGAAGCTTTCTTT	CSVSRDRNTEAFF
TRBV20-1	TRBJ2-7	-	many	TGCAGTGCTAGCGACAGGAATTGGTACGAGCAGTACTTC	CSASDRNWYEQYF
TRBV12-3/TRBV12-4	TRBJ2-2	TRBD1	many	TGTGCCAGCAGGACCCAGGACAGGGGCGACACCGGGGAGCTGTTTTTT	CASRTQDRGDTGELFF
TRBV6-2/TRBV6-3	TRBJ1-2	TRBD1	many	TGTGCCAGCAGCCGCCTTCCACAGGGGCAGTATGGCTACACCTTC	CASSRLPQGQYGYTF
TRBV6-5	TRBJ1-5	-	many	TGTGCCAGCAGTTACGGATCCGGGTTCGATCAGCCCCAGCATTTT	CASSYGSGFDQPQHF
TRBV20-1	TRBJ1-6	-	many	TGCAGTCCTATTGGGGACGGGAATTCACCCCTCCATTTT	CSPIGDGNSPLHF
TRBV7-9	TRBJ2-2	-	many	TGTGCCAGCAGCCCGTACCGACAGAACACCGGGGAGCTGTTTTTT	CASSPYRQNTGELFF
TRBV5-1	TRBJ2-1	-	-	TGCGCCAGCAGCGTGGGCCAGACTGAGCAGTTCTTC	CASSVGQTEQFF
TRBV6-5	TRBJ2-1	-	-	TGTGCCAGCAGGATAAGTGGGGTGAGCTCCTACAATGAGCAGTTCTTC	CASRISGVSSYNEQFF
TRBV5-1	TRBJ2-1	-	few	TGCGCCAGCAGCCGAGGGTACTCCTACAATGAGCAGTTCTTC	CASSRGYSYNEQFF
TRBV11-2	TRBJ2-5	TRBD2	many	TGTGCCAGCAGCTTGTCGGCGGGGGACCAAGAGACCCAGTACTTC	CASSLSAGDQETQYF
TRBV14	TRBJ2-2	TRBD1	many	TGTGCCAGCAGCCAAGTCCGGGACAGGGAGACCGGGGAGCTGTTTTTT	CASSQVRDRETGELFF
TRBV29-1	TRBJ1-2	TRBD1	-	TGCAGCGTTGAGACAGGGATTCCCTATGGCTACACCTTC	CSVETGIPYGYTF
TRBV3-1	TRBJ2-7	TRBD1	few	TGTGCCAGCAGCCGGGAGAGACAGGGGAGCGAGCAGTACTTC	CASSRERQGSEQYF
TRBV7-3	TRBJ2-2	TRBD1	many	TGTGCCAGCAGCTTAACCTTCGGACAGGGGCAGACCGGGGAGCTGTTTTTT	CASSLTFGQGQTGELFF
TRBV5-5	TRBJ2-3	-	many	TGTGCCAGCAGGACAGGAGCGGGTTCAGGCGCAGATACGCAGTATTTT	CASRTGAGSGADTQYF
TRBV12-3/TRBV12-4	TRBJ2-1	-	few	TGTGCCAGCAGTTTAGAGGACGGTGGGTACAATGAGCAGTTCTTC	CASSLEDGGYNEQFF
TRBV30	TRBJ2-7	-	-	TGTGCCTGGAGTGCTGGGGGCGTCGAGCAGTACTTC	CAWSAGGVEQYF
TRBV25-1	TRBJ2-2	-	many	TGTGCCAGCAGTATCGCCGACAGTACCGGGGAGCTGTTTTTT	CASSIADSTGELFF
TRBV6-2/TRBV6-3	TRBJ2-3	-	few	TGTGCCAGCAGGCCCCTCACAGATACGCAGTATTTT	CASRPLTDTQYF
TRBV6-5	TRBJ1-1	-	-	TGTGCCAGCACAGGCGACACTGAAGCTTTCTTT	CASTGDTEAFF
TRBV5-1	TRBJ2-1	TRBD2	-	TGCGCCAGCAGCTTGGAGGCTAGCGGGGGGTTAACCTACAATGAGCAGTTCTTC	CASSLEASGGLTYNEQFF
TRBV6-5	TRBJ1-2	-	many	TGTGCCAGCAGTTACACCCCTGACATCGGGATTTATGGCTACACCTTC	CASSYTPDIGIYGYTF
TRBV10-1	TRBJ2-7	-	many	TGCGCCAGCAGTGAGTCCGGTAGCTACGAGCAGTACTTC	CASSESGSYEQYF
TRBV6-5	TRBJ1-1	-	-	TGTGCCAGCAGTTACGACAGGCAGAACACTGAAGCTTTCTTT	CASSYDRQNTEAFF
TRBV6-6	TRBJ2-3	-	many	TGTGCCAGCAGTCCCCACTTTACAGATACGCAGTATTTT	CASSPHFTDTQYF
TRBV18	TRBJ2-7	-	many	TGTGCCAGCTCACCAGGGCAGCCTGACAGCTACGAGCAGTACTTC	CASSPGQPDSYEQYF
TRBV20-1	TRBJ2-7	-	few	TGCAGTGTCACCAGCGGGACAGGAACCTACGAGCAGTACTTC	CSVTSGTGTYEQYF
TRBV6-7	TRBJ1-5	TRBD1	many	TGTGCCAGCCGAAAGGGTGACAGGGATAATCAGCCCCAGCATTTT	CASRKGDRDNQPQHF